This T cell receptor (beta chain) was found in a study of blood T cells in healthy people across ages. Study-wide results and caveats: Measured against age, TCR beta diversity per million T cells decreased in a roughly linear manner. It was found that TCR beta diversity correlated strongly with the percentage of naive T cells.

Of note for this clonotype: The antigen is not known.

Primed by a sample-barcoded 5' primer and a J-beta primer mix, a second PCR proceeded for roughly 7 to 12 cycles. Each of the cDNA molecules was tagged by a template-switch adaptor with 12 random nucleotides. Any given sample supplied a minimum of 2.5 million CDR3-containing paired-end reads. TCRdb ran MiXCR on the 5' RACE reads and lists one entry per CDR3 protein. The repertoire holds roughly 2 million distinct CDR3 sequences, with around half as singletons. Specimen: blood. This sequence originates from a woman in her thirties or forties in good health.

The CDR3 loop reads CSARDGGGAKNIQYF. CDR3 in DNA: TGCAGTGCTAGAGACGGAGGTGGAGCCAAAAACATTCAGTACTTC. V usage is TRBV20-1 and J usage is TRBJ2-4; a possible D gene is TRBD2 (5 bases). The germline V gene encodes CDR1 DFQATT and CDR2 SNEGSKA (reference sequence). Between the trimmed V and J ends, which lost 0 bases and 0 bases, there was a span of 9 bases. The CDR3 length is 15 residues.